The T cell receptor beta chain described here comes from a study of shared clonotypes between healthy human individuals. Study observations and caveats: The sole specimen, blood, was sampled, and tissue repertoires likely differ.

Generated by immunoSEQ multiplex PCR, the TCRdb table keeps only in-frame clones and is missing some. Here the sample spans around 1.5 million clones, approximately 98% being singletons. HIV-negative, healthy adults without recent acute infections or vaccinations were the donors. Naive CD45RA+ and memory CD45RA-negative subsets were split from CD4+ cells. As concerns this clone: Its antigen is still unknown. Mismatch with germline at one junction end may stem from a read error.

The sequenced material came from naive CD4+ T cells sorted from blood. Subset denoted: CD45RA+ positively selected. The clonotype originates from a man aged 25 to 45 in good health.

The CDR3 here is CASSRSGSRLF. CDR3 nucleotide sequence: TGTGCCAGCAGCCGTAGCGGGAGTCGCCTCTTC. V is TRBV5-8 and J is TRBJ2-7; 9 bases are shared with TRBD2. Germline-derived CDR1 and CDR2 are SGHTS and YDEGEE. The CDR3 is made up of 11 amino acids.